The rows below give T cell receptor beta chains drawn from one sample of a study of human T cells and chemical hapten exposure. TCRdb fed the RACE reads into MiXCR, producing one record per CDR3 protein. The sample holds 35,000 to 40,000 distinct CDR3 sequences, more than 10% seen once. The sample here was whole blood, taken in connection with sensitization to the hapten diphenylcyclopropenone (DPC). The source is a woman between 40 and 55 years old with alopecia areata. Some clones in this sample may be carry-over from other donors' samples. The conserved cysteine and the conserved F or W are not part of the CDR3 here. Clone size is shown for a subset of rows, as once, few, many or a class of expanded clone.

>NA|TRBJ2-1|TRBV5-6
ASSLLGGTYNEQF
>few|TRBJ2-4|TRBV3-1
ASSRDGKNIQY
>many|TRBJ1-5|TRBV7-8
ATPNTGNSNQPQH
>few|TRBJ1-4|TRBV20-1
SARDSRRDGGQEKLF
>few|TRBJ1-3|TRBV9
ASSVLSSGNTIY
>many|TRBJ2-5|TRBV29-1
SVVLYQETQY
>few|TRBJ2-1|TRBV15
ATSISGDGPMNEQF
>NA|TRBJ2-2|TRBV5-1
ATRQGSGTGELF
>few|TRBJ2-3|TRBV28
ASSTSGVGMDTQY
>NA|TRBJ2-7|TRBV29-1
SVDGTGGSDEQY
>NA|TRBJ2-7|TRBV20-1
SALGAGAFEQY
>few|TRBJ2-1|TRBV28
ASSSSWGSSYNEQF
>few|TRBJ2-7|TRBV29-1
SVELQGDEQY
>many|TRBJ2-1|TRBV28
ASSLSGGEDEQF
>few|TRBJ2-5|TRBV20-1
SARTSLQETQY
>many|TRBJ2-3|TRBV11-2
ATPRDRLSPSTDTQY
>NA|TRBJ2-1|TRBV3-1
ASSQDISAGNEQF
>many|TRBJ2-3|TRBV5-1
ASSLGTPDTQY
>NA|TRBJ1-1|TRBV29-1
SGTPGPEAF
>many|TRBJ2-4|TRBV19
ASSIGNLGIKNIQY
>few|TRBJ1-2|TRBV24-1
ATSEGNGYT
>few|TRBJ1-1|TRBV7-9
ASSYSGANTEAF
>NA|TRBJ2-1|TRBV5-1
ASSLGHRGYNEQF